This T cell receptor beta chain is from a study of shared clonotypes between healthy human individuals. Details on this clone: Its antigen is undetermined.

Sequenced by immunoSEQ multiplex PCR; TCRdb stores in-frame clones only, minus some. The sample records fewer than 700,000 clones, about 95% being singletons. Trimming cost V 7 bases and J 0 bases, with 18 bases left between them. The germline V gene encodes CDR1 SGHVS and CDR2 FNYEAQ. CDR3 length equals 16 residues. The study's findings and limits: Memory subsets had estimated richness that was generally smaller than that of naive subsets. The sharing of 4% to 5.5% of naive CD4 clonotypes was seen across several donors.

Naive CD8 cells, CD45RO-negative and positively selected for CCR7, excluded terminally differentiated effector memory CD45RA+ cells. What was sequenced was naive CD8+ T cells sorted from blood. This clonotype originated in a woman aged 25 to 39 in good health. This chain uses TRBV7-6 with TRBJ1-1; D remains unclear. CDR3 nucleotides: TGTGCCAGCATCCCCCCAGGCAGCTGGATGAACACTGAAGCTTTCTTT. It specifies CASIPPGSWMNTEAFF.